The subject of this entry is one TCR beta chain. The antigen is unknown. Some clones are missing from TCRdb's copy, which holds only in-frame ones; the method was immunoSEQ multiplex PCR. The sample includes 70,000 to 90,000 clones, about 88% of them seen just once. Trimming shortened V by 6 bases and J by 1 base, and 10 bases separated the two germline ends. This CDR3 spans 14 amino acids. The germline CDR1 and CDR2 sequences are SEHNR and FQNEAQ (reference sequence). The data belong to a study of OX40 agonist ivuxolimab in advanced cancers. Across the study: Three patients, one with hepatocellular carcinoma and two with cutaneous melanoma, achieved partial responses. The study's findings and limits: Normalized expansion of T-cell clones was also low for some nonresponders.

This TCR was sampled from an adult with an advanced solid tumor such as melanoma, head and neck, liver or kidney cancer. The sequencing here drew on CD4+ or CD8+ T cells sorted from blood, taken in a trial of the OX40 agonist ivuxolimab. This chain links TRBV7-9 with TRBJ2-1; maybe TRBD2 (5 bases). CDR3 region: CASSETRSYNEQFF. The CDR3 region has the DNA TGTGCCAGCAGTGAAACTAGATCCTACAATGAGCAGTTCTTC.